This T cell receptor (beta chain) was profiled in a study of regulatory T cells in long-lasting Graves disease. Study-wide results and caveats: Patients with persistent disease showed a bias toward TRBV28, TRBJ1-2 and TRBJ2-5.

This clonotype showed up many times. The antigen is unknown. HTBI primers from iRepertoire and Arm-PCR of CDR3 regions yielded the TCR beta libraries. TCRdb re-called the multiplex PCR reads with MiXCR, one entry per CDR3 protein. The repertoire holds 400,000 to 500,000 distinct CDR3 sequences, with around 20% as singletons. Trimming removed 0 bases at V and 0 bases at J, with 15 bases between. CDR3 length equals 17 residues. Germline V gives CDR1 MNHEY, CDR2 SVGAGI. Time point indicated: persistent/refractory GD, antithyroid drugs over 5 years with positive TRAb. The TCR library was made from RNA that had been extracted from PBMCs in TRIzol. Into tubes containing EDTA, roughly 8.8 milliliters of peripheral blood were drawn.

The receptor's source is a female donor with Graves disease. The chain uses TRBV6-5 and TRBJ2-7; the D gene is possibly TRBD1 (6 bases). The sequenced sample was peripheral blood mononuclear cells (PBMCs), obtained when the disease was refractory, from a patient treated with antithyroid drugs. The CDR3 region is CASSYSAATGTSYEQYF. As DNA, the CDR3 is TGTGCCAGCAGTTACTCGGCGGCCACAGGGACCTCCTACGAGCAGTACTTC.